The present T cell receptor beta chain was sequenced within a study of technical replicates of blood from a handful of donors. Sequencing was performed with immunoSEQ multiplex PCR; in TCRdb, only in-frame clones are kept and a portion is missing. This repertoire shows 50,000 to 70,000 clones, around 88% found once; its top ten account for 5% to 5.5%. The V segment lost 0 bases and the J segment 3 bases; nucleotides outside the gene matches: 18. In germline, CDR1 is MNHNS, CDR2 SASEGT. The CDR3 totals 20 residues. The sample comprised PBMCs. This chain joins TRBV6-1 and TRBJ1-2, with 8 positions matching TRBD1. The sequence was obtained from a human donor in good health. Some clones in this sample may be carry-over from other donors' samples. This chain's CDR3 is CASSEAGDRLSSRFDYGYTF. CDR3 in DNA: TGTGCCAGCAGTGAAGCGGGGGACAGGTTATCATCCCGGTTTGACTATGGCTACACCTTC.